These 25 T cell receptor beta chains share one sample of origin, sequenced in a study of blood T cell repertoires in COVID-19. Repertoires were generated with immunoSEQ multiplex PCR, while TCRdb's copy carries only in-frame clones and drops some. This table has around 67,000 clones, 70% to 80% appearing once. Sequenced input: peripheral blood. Receptor source: a woman aged 70 to 79 with acute or convalescent COVID-19.

This chain connects TRBV5-1 to TRBJ1-3, with 7 bases lining up with TRBD1. Trimming took 4 bases from V and 7 from J; bases not matched to a gene: 5. This CDR3 has 13 residues. Looked up from germline, CDR1 is SGHRS and CDR2 is YFSETQ. DNA for the CDR3: TGCGCCAGCAGCCTAGGGACAGCCAACACCATATATTTT. Amino acid sequence: CASSLGTANTIYF.

V and J are TRBV7-8 and TRBJ1-1; a possible D gene is TRBD1 (6 bases). V was shortened by 6 bases and J by 11 bases, with 19 bases between the two germline ends. The CDR3 covers 13 residues. Germline CDR1 and CDR2: SGHVS and FQNEAQ. CDR3 loop: CASRRGAREKAFF. The DNA for the CDR3 is TGTGCCAGCAGGCGGGGGGCGCGAGAGAAGGCTTTCTTT.

This chain joins TRBV25-1 and TRBJ1-1, with D perhaps TRBD1 (5 bases). The CDR3 is 13 residues long. Germline values: CDR1 MGHDK, CDR2 SYGVNS. V was pared by 3 bases and J by 1 base, with 6 bases between. CDR3 residues: CASSEGGNTEAFF. The CDR3 DNA follows: TGTGCCAGCAGTGAGGGGGGGAACACTGAAGCTTTCTTT.

This clone was picked up a small number of times. The chain is built from TRBV13 and TRBJ1-1; 7 nucleotides match TRBD1. This CDR3 region has 16 residues. Trimming removed 5 bases from V and 6 bases from J; junction bases left unmatched: 15. CDR1 is PRHDT, CDR2 FYEKMQ, per germline (reference sequence). CDR3 amino acids: CASSPAGQGEGSEAFF. The CDR3 DNA sequence: TGTGCCAGCAGCCCCGCTGGTCAGGGGGAAGGATCTGAAGCTTTCTTT. The full variable domain, completed using reference TRBV13 and TRBJ1-1, is AAGVIQSPRHLIKEKRETATLKCYPIPRHDTVYWYQQGPGQDPQFLISFYEKMQSDKGSIPDRFSAQQFSDYHSELNMSSLELGDSALYFCASSPAGQGEGSEAFFGQGTRLTVV.

The V gene is TRBV9, the J gene TRBJ2-7; D is perhaps TRBD2 (5 bases). The CDR3 length is 13 residues. The germline V and J ends were trimmed by 0 bases and 1 base, with 5 bases remaining between them. Germline V gene data show CDR1 as SGDLS and CDR2 as YYNGEE. The CDR3 reads CASSVAGSYEQYF. DNA for the CDR3: TGTGCCAGCAGCGTAGCGGGGTCCTACGAGCAGTACTTC. Filled out from reference TRBV9 and TRBJ2-7, the complete variable domain reads DSGVTQTPKHLITATGQRVTLRCSPRSGDLSVYWYQQSLDQGLQFLIQYYNGEERAKGNILERFSAQQFPDLHSELNLSSLELGDSALYFCASSVAGSYEQYFGPGTRLTVT.

The V call is TRBV9, the J call TRBJ2-1, with 8 bases matching TRBD1. Germline V gives CDR1 SGDLS, CDR2 YYNGEE. The CDR3 is 13 residues long. V was pared by 4 bases and J by 7 bases, with 4 bases of the junction left unmatched. The CDR3 protein is CASSFGQGNEQFF. Written as DNA, the CDR3 is TGTGCCAGCAGCTTCGGACAGGGTAATGAGCAGTTCTTC.

The chain carries TRBV3-1 (or the pseudogene TRBV3-2) and TRBJ2-5; perhaps TRBD2 as D (6 bases). Deletions cut 4 bases from V and 5 bases from J, with 17 bases between. The CDR3 sequence is 15 residues long. Germline CDR1 LGHDT, CDR2 YNNKEL (reference sequence). CDR3 protein: CASSRDSRRGETQYF. The DNA for the CDR3 is TGTGCCAGCAGCCGGGACTCTCGCCGGGGGGAGACCCAGTACTTC.

The chain couples TRBV5-1 to TRBJ2-7, with TRBD2 matching over 16 bases. This CDR3 is 18 amino acids long. Germline CDR1 reads SGHRS; CDR2 reads YFSETQ. The J segment lost 9 bases and the V segment lost 4 bases, leaving 16 bases of the junction unmatched. CDR3 sequence (DNA): TGCGCCAGCAGCCAGGCCGGGACTAGCGGGAGGGCCGGTAACAGGCAGTACTTC. Its protein product is CASSQAGTSGRAGNRQYF.

The chain links TRBV2 to TRBJ2-5; maybe TRBD1 (6 bases). This CDR3 has 13 amino acids. The germline V and J ends were trimmed by 2 bases and 5 bases, with 9 bases remaining between them. The V gene's germline CDR1 is SNHLY and CDR2 FYNNEI. CDR3 loop: CASSERTAETQYF. In nucleotides, the CDR3 is TGTGCCAGCAGTGAACGGACAGCGGAGACCCAGTACTTC.

The chain has TRBV6-5 and TRBJ2-1, with D tentatively TRBD2 (6 bases). Germline CDR1 reads MNHEY; CDR2 reads SVGAGI. Trimming took off 8 bases at V and 8 bases at J, with 16 bases between the two ends. The CDR3 is made up of 13 amino acids. The CDR3 DNA reads TGTGCCAGCGTGGGGAGGTTAGGCGATGAGCAGTTCTTC. Protein sequence: CASVGRLGDEQFF.

The chain couples TRBV6-1 to TRBJ2-7; no clear D gene. Germline CDR1 reads MNHNS; CDR2 reads SASEGT. The CDR3 extends over 15 amino acids. V dropped 1 base and J dropped 0 bases, with 10 bases sitting between them. The CDR3 here is CASSEGQVHSYEQYF. The CDR3 coding sequence is TGTGCCAGCAGTGAAGGGCAGGTTCACTCCTACGAGCAGTACTTC.

The J gene is TRBJ1-1, the V gene TRBV7-2; TRBD1 matches at 12 bases. The V gene end was trimmed by 5 bases and the J gene end by 1 base; junction bases not matched to a gene: 11. The CDR3 is 18 amino acids. In germline, CDR1 is SGHTA, CDR2 FQGNSA. The CDR3 nucleotides read TGTGCCAGCAGCCCCGGGGACAGGGGGCGCTTCCGGAACACTGAAGCTTTCTTT. Translation: CASSPGDRGRFRNTEAFF.

The V call is TRBV11-2, the J call TRBJ2-1; 8 nucleotides align to TRBD1. CDR3 length: 15 amino acids. V was clipped by 5 bases and J by 7 bases; unmatched bases: 10. Looked up from germline, CDR1 is SGHAT and CDR2 is FQNNGV. CDR3 amino acids: CASSPEQGANNEQFF. The CDR3 nucleotides read TGTGCCAGCAGCCCAGAGCAGGGGGCTAATAATGAGCAGTTCTTC. Full variable domain (outside the CDR3, taken from reference TRBV11-2 and TRBJ2-1): EAGVAQSPRYKIIEKRQSVAFWCNPISGHATLYWYQQILGQGPKLLIQFQNNGVVDDSQLPKDRFSAERLKGVDSTLKIQPAKLEDSAVYLCASSPEQGANNEQFFGPGTRLTVL.

The V gene is TRBV6-6, the J gene TRBJ2-7; D is perhaps TRBD1 (6 bases). CDR1 MNHNY and CDR2 SVGAGI come from the germline V gene (reference sequence). The CDR3 is 14 amino acids. V gave up 4 bases and J gave up 6 bases, with 16 bases separating them. CDR3 in DNA: TGTGCCAGCAGTTTGTCCGGGACACCTTTCGAGCAGTACTTC. Its translation is CASSLSGTPFEQYF.

The CDR3 region has the DNA TGTGCCAGTAGAAGACAGGCGGCGAACTCTGGAAACACCATATATTTT. Translating it yields CASRRQAANSGNTIYF. The genes are TRBV19 and TRBJ1-3; D is possibly TRBD1 (6 bases). Trimming took 6 bases from V and 0 from J, leaving 15 bases between them. CDR3 length: 16 amino acids. From germline, CDR1 is LNHDA and CDR2 SQIVND (reference sequence). Complete variable domain (other parts from reference TRBV19 and TRBJ1-3): DGGITQSPKYLFRKEGQNVTLSCEQNLNHDAMYWYRQDPGQGLRLIYYSQIVNDFQKGDIAEGYSVSREKKESFPLTVTSAQKNPTAFYLCASRRQAANSGNTIYFGEGSWLTVV.

This sequence joins TRBV27 and TRBJ2-7; 9 nucleotides align to TRBD1. This CDR3 has 16 residues. Germline trimming cut 4 bases from V and 2 bases from J; bases unmatched to any gene: 9. Germline assignment: CDR1 MNHEY and CDR2 SMNVEV (reference sequence). CDR3 amino acids: CASSSPGTGSTYEQYF. CDR3 sequence (DNA): TGTGCCAGCAGTTCCCCCGGGACAGGGTCCACCTACGAGCAGTACTTC.

This sequence joins TRBV5-5 and TRBJ1-2; 12 bases line up with TRBD1. CDR3 size: 16 residues. Per the germline V gene, CDR1 is SGHKS and CDR2 is YYEKEE (reference sequence). The ends lost 6 bases at V and 3 bases at J; junction bases unmatched: 9. CDR3 sequence (DNA): TGTGCCAGCAACCCCGGGACAGGGGGCTTGTACTATGGCTACACCTTC. It codes for CASNPGTGGLYYGYTF.

The chain carries TRBV7-9 and TRBJ1-6, with D maybe TRBD1 (6 bases). Trimming left V 5 bases short and J 9 bases short, with 14 bases between. The germline CDR1 and CDR2 sequences are SEHNR and FQNEAQ (reference sequence). The CDR3 extends over 14 amino acids. DNA for the CDR3: TGTGCCAGCAGCCCCTTGAGGGGGGGTTCACCCCTCCACTTT. It yields the protein CASSPLRGGSPLHF.

The CDR3 DNA reads as TGTGCCAGTAGTATACCTCGAGTGGGGAGCACCGGGGAGCTGTTTTTT. It encodes CASSIPRVGSTGELFF. This chain connects TRBV19 to TRBJ2-2; D is possibly TRBD2 (5 bases). CDR1 is LNHDA, CDR2 SQIVND, per germline (reference sequence). Trimming pared 2 bases from V and 4 bases from J, leaving 14 bases between. The CDR3 spans 16 residues.

The V gene is TRBV7-2, the J gene TRBJ2-7; 8 bases line up with TRBD2. The germline gives CDR1 SGHTA, CDR2 FQGNSA. Losses at the gene ends were 3 bases for V and 6 bases for J; bases not matched to a gene: 7. There are 14 residues in the CDR3. In DNA form, the CDR3 reads TGTGCCAGCAGCTTTACAGCGGGAGTGAGCGAGCAGTACTTC. Its protein is CASSFTAGVSEQYF.

This clone has just one count. CDR3 nucleotides: TGTGCCAGCACCCCCCGCCGAGGACAGCATGAAAAACTGTTTTTT. It is translated as CASTPRRGQHEKLFF. This chain connects TRBV5-8 to TRBJ1-4; TRBD1 is a possible D gene (6 bases). With 6 bases removed from V and 6 bases from J, the gap between germline ends came to 18 bases. Germline V lookup: CDR1 SGHTS, CDR2 YDEGEE. The CDR3 spans 15 residues.

V gene TRBV18 combines with J gene TRBJ1-2; 7 bases align to TRBD1. V dropped 3 bases and J dropped 6; count of bases not matched to a gene: 4. Germline V gives CDR1 KGHSH, CDR2 LQKENI. This CDR3 region has 13 residues. In DNA form, the CDR3 reads TGTGCCAGCTCACCGTCCAGGGGGGATGGCTACACCTTC. Protein product: CASSPSRGDGYTF.

The V gene is TRBV2, the J gene TRBJ2-5, with D perhaps matching TRBD1 (5 bases). The CDR3 runs to 11 residues. V was cut by 8 bases and J by 6 bases, with 10 bases left in between. Per germline, CDR1 SNHLY and CDR2 FYNNEI. The CDR3 DNA is TGTGCCAGCCGTTCAGGGAAGACCCAGTACTTC. Translating it yields CASRSGKTQYF. Complete variable domain (other parts from reference TRBV2 and TRBJ2-5): EPEVTQTPSHQVTQMGQEVILRCVPISNHLYFYWYRQILGQKVEFLVSFYNNEISEKSEIFDDQFSVERPDGSNFTLKIRSTKLEDSAMYFCASRSGKTQYFGPGTRLLVL.

The chain links TRBV13 to TRBJ2-5; a weak D match, TRBD1 (6 bases). Germline V lookup: CDR1 PRHDT, CDR2 FYEKMQ (reference sequence). CDR3 length: 14 residues. With 1 base removed from V and 5 bases from J, the gap between germline ends came to 11 bases. The CDR3 DNA reads as TGTGCCAGCAGCTTAGTGGGGGCTGGGGAGACCCAGTACTTC. Protein sequence: CASSLVGAGETQYF. The variable domain in full, with the rest retrieved from reference TRBV13 and TRBJ2-5, is AAGVIQSPRHLIKEKRETATLKCYPIPRHDTVYWYQQGPGQDPQFLISFYEKMQSDKGSIPDRFSAQQFSDYHSELNMSSLELGDSALYFCASSLVGAGETQYFGPGTRLLVL.

This clone was recorded only once. V usage is TRBV6-5 and J usage is TRBJ1-2, with D tentatively TRBD1 (5 bases). The CDR3 is 15 amino acids. V was pared by 0 bases and J by 4 bases, with 12 bases between. Germline-derived CDR1 and CDR2 are MNHEY and SVGAGI. The CDR3 DNA reads as TGTGCCAGCAGTTACTCAGGGGTCGTTAGCTATGGCTACACCTTC. This encodes CASSYSGVVSYGYTF.